Below, one TCR beta chain is given with its context. The data belong to a study of blood T cell repertoires in COVID-19. The repertoire was sequenced with immunoSEQ multiplex PCR; TCRdb's copy has only in-frame clones and lacks some. The table shows 25,000 to 35,000 clones, with less than 90% occurring only once. Trimming shortened V by 5 bases and J by 7 bases, and 17 bases separated the two germline ends. The germline V gene has CDR1 LGHNA and CDR2 YSLEER. The CDR3 sequence is 14 residues long. This receptor was taken from an older man with active COVID-19. The chain combines TRBV4-3 with TRBJ1-2; D is unclear. Sequencing used peripheral blood. The chain's CDR3 is CASSYSQEAGGYTF. DNA for the CDR3: TGCGCCAGCAGCTACTCACAAGAAGCAGGTGGCTACACCTTC.